This T cell receptor (beta chain) was identified during a study of post-analysis software for immune sequencing data. Study-wide points: Among roughly five TRBV segments more frequent in patients than controls were TRBV5-6, TRBV5-1 and TRBV20-1.

Comments on this clonotype: Its antigen is not identified.

This CDR3 is 13 amino acids long. The V gene lost 4 bases and the J gene lost 6 bases, with 13 bases spanning the gap. CDR1 is SGHKS and CDR2 is YYEKEE in the germline V gene (reference sequence). Incorporated into the TCR beta cDNA libraries were unique molecular identifiers, which served to reduce PCR and sequencing biases. TCRdb re-derived calls from the PCR reads in MiXCR, one entry per CDR3 protein. Counted here are around 770,000 distinct CDR3 sequences, 35% to 55% occurring once; the ten biggest clones make up 4.9%. The rearrangement links TRBV5-5 to TRBJ1-2; D is unresolved. The TCR originated in a girl aged 10 to 17 with multiple sclerosis. Sequenced: blood. The CDR3 loop reads CASSPGPLNGYTF. DNA of the CDR3: TGTGCCAGCAGCCCCGGGCCCCTGAATGGCTACACCTTC.